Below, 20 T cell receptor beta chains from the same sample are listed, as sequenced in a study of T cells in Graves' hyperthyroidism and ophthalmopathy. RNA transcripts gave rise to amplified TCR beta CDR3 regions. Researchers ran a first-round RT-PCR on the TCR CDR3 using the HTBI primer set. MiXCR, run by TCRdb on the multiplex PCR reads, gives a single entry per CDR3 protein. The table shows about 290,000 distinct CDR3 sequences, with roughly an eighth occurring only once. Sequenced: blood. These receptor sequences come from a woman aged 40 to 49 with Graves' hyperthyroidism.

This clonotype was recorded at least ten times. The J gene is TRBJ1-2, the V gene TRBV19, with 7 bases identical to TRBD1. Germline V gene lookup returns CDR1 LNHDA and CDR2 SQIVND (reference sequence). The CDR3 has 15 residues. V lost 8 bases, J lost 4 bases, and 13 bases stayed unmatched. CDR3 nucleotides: TGTGCCAGTCTCCCCCGGGACAGAAGAACCTATGGCTACACCTTC. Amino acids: CASLPRDRRTYGYTF.

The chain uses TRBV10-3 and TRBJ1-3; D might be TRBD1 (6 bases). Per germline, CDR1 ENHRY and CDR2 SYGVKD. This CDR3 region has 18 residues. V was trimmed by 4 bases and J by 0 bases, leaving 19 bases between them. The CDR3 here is CAISGTVTASSSGNTIYF. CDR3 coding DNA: TGTGCCATCAGTGGGACAGTGACGGCTTCGAGCTCTGGAAACACCATATATTTT.

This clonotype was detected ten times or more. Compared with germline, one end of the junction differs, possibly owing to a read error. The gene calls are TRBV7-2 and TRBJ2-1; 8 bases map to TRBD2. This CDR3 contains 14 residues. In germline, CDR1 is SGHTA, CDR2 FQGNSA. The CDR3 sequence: CASRLAGWNNEQFF. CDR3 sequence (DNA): TGTGCCAGCAGGTTAGCGGGGTGGAACAATGAGCAGTTCTTC.

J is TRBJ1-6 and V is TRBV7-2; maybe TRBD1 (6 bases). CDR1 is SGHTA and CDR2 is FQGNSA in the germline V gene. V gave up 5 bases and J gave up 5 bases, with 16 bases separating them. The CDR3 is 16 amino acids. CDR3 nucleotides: TGTGCCAGCAGCCGAGGGGGGTTAGGGAATAATTCACCCCTCCACTTT. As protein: CASSRGGLGNNSPLHF.

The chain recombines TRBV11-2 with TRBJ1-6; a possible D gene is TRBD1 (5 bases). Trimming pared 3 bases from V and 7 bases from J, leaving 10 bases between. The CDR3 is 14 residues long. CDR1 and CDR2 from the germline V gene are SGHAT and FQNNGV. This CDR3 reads CASSFQGGNSPLHF. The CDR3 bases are TGTGCCAGCAGCTTTCAGGGCGGGAATTCACCCCTCCACTTT.

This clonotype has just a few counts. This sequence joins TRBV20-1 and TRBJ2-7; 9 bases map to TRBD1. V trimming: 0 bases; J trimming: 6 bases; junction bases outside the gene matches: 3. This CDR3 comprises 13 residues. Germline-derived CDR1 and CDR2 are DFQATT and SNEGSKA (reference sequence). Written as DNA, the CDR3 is TGCAGTGCTAGAGATCCGGGACAGGGCGAGCAGTACTTC. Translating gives CSARDPGQGEQYF.

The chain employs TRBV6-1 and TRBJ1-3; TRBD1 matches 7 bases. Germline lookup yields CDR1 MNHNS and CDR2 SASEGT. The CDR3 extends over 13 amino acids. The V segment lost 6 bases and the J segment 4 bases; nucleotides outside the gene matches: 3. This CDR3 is CASSGTAGNTIYF. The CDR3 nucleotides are TGTGCCAGCAGCGGGACAGCCGGAAACACCATATATTTT.

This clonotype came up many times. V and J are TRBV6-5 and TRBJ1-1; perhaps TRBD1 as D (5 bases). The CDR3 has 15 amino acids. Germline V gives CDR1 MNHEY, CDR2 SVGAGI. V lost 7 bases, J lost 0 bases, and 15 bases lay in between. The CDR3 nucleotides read TGTGCCAGCACCACCGGGGGACGCATGAACACTGAAGCTTTCTTT. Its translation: CASTTGGRMNTEAFF.

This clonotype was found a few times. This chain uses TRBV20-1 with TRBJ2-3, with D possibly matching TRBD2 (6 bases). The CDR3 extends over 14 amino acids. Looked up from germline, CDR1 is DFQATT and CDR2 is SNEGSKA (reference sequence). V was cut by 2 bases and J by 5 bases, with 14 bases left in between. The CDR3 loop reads CSARRELRGDTQYF. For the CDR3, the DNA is TGCAGTGCTAGACGGGAGCTACGAGGAGATACGCAGTATTTT.

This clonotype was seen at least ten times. The CDR3 DNA reads TGTGCCAGCAGCTTTGGTGGGAGAGATACGCAGTATTTT. Translating it yields CASSFGGRDTQYF. The rearrangement links TRBV7-2 to TRBJ2-3; D possibly corresponds to TRBD2 (5 bases). Trimming pared 3 bases from V and 5 bases from J, leaving 9 bases between. Germline V gives CDR1 SGHTA, CDR2 FQGNSA. This CDR3 spans 13 amino acids. Full variable domain (outside the CDR3, taken from reference TRBV7-2 and TRBJ2-3): GAGVSQSPSNKVTEKGKDVELRCDPISGHTALYWYRQSLGQGLEFLIYFQGNSAPDKSGLPSDRFSAERTGGSVSTLTIQRTQQEDSAVYLCASSFGGRDTQYFGPGTRLTVL.

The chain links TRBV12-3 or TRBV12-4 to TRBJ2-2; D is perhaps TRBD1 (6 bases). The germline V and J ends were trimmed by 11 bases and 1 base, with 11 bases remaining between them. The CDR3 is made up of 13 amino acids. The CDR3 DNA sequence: TGTGCCTGTCGGACAGAGAACACCGGGGAGCTGTTTTTT. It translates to CACRTENTGELFF.

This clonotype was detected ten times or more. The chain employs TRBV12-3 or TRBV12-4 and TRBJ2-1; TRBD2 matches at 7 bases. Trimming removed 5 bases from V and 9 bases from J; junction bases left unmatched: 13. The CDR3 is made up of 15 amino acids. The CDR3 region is CASSPYLAEGREQFF. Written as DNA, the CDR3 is TGTGCCAGCAGTCCGTACCTAGCGGAGGGACGTGAGCAGTTCTTC.

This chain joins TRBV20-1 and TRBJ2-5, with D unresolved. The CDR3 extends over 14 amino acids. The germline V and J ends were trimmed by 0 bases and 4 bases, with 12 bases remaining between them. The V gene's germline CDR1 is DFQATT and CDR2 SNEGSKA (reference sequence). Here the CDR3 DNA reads TGCAGTGCTAGAGATCCCGGAGCGCCAGAGACCCAGTACTTC. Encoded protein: CSARDPGAPETQYF.

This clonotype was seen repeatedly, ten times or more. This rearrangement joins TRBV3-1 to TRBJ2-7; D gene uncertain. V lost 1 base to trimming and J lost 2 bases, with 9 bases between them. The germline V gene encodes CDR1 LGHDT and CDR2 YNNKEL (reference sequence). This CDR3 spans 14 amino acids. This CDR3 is CASSQGLSAYEQYF. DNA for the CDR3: TGTGCCAGCAGCCAAGGACTGTCCGCCTACGAGCAGTACTTC.

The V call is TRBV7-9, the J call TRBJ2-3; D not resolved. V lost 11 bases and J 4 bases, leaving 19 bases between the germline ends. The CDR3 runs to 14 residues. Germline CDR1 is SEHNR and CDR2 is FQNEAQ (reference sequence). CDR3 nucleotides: TGTGCCGGAGAGTTGACATTTGACGCAGATACGCAGTATTTT. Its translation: CAGELTFDADTQYF.

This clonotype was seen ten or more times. CDR3 sequence reads: CASGHREQGVYGYTF. The CDR3 DNA follows: TGTGCCAGCGGCCATAGGGAGCAGGGAGTCTATGGCTACACCTTC. The V and J genes are TRBV6-1 and TRBJ1-2, with TRBD1 as a possible D gene (5 bases). This CDR3 is 15 amino acids long. Trimming took 8 bases from V and 4 from J, leaving 20 bases between them. CDR1 is MNHNS, CDR2 SASEGT, per germline.

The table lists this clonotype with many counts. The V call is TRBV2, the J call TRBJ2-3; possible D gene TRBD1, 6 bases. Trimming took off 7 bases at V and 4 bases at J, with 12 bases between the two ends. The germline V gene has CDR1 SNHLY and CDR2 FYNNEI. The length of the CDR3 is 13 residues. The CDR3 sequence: CASKVGAADTQYF. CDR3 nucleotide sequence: TGTGCCAGCAAAGTGGGGGCGGCAGATACGCAGTATTTT. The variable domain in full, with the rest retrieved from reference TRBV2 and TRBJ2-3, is EPEVTQTPSHQVTQMGQEVILRCVPISNHLYFYWYRQILGQKVEFLVSFYNNEISEKSEIFDDQFSVERPDGSNFTLKIRSTKLEDSAMYFCASKVGAADTQYFGPGTRLTVL.

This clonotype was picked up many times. CDR3 bases: TGTGCCACCTACTTTGTGTGGGGCTTGGCAGATACGCAGTATTTT. Its protein is CATYFVWGLADTQYF. The V and J genes are TRBV6-1 and TRBJ2-3; maybe TRBD1 (5 bases). The CDR3 has 15 residues. CDR1 is MNHNS, CDR2 SASEGT, per germline. V lost 10 bases, J lost 4 bases, and 21 bases lay in between.

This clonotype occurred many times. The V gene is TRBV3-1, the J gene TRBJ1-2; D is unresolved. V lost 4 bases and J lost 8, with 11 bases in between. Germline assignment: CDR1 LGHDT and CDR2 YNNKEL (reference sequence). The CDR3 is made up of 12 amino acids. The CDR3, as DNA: TGTGCCAGCAGCCCGGACCGCATCGGCTACACCTTC. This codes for CASSPDRIGYTF. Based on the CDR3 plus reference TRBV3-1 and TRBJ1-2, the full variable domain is DTAVSQTPKYLVTQMGNDKSIKCEQNLGHDTMYWYKQDSKKFLKIMFSYNNKELIINETVPNRFSPKSPDKAHLNLHINSLELGDSAVYFCASSPDRIGYTFGSGTRLTVV.

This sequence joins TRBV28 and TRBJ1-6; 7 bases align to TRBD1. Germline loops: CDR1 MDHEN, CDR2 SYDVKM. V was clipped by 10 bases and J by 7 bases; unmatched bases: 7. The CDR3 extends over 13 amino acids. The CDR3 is CAIRQGRNSPLHF. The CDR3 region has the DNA TGTGCCATCCGACAGGGTAGAAATTCACCCCTCCACTTT. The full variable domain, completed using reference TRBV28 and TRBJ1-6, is DVKVTQSSRYLVKRTGEKVFLECVQDMDHENMFWYRQDPGLGLRLIYFSYDVKMKEKGDIPEGYSVSREKKERFSLILESASTNQTSMYLCAIRQGRNSPLHFGNGTRLTVT.